This TCR beta chain was identified in a study of human T cells and chemical hapten exposure. This clonotype was seen at least ten times. Described time point: patch test 2, 6 weeks after DPC sensitization. Indicated treatment: therapeutic diphenylcyclopropenone sensitization with weekly scalp DPC. TCRdb re-analysed the RACE reads in MiXCR, keeping a single row per CDR3 protein. The repertoire includes some 79,000 distinct CDR3 sequences, 10% of them detected once, and around 4.7% sits in the top ten. Trimming removed 6 bases at V and 2 bases at J, with 14 bases between. The germline V gene encodes CDR1 DFQATT and CDR2 SNEGSKA (reference sequence). This CDR3 has 14 residues.

The TCR sequence derives from a woman aged 45-59 years with alopecia areata. Some clones in this sample may be carry-over from other donors' samples. V gene TRBV20-1 combines with J gene TRBJ2-1; TRBD1 or TRBD2 may be the D gene (5 bases each). Sequenced material: whole blood, taken in connection with sensitization to the hapten diphenylcyclopropenone (DPC). The CDR3 protein is CSATGTKTYNEQFF. In DNA form, the CDR3 reads TGCAGTGCCACCGGGACGAAAACCTACAATGAGCAGTTCTTC.